Listed here are 26 T cell receptor beta chains from one sample, sequenced in a study of technical replicates of blood from several donors. The protocol was immunoSEQ multiplex PCR, while the TCRdb copy is restricted to in-frame clones and leaves out a portion. The data show tens of thousands of clones, with roughly 95% seen just once and 0.39% held by the top ten. Sample: T cells isolated from PBMCs. The receptor set was obtained from a human donor in good health.

V and J are TRBV11-2 and TRBJ1-4; the match to TRBD1 covers 9 bases. This CDR3 has 15 residues. The V and J ends lost 4 bases and 8 bases, in that order; junction bases with no gene match: 8. Germline CDR1 SGHAT, CDR2 FQNNGV. The chain's CDR3 is CASSSIRTGVEKLFF. CDR3 DNA: TGTGCCAGCAGCTCAATACGGACAGGGGTCGAAAAACTGTTTTTT.

A remark on this clone: The junction departs from germline at one end; a sequencing error may be responsible. The J gene is TRBJ2-2, the V gene TRBV4-1; 10 bases align to TRBD2. The germline CDR1 and CDR2 sequences are MGHRA and YSYEKL. CDR3 length: 13 amino acids. The CDR3 region is CASSQDIRGTSVF. The DNA for the CDR3 is TGCGCCAGCAGCCAAGATATCCGAGGGACTAGCGTTTTT.

The chain couples TRBV28 to TRBJ2-7; TRBD1 aligns across 7 bases. The CDR3 length is 14 residues. Trimming took 4 bases from V and 0 from J; bases not matched to a gene: 3. CDR1 and CDR2 (germline): MDHEN, SYDVKM. Here the CDR3 reads CASSWTGFSYEQYF. The DNA of the CDR3 is TGTGCCAGCAGTTGGACAGGCTTCTCCTACGAGCAGTACTTC. The variable domain in full, with the rest retrieved from reference TRBV28 and TRBJ2-7, is DVKVTQSSRYLVKRTGEKVFLECVQDMDHENMFWYRQDPGLGLRLIYFSYDVKMKEKGDIPEGYSVSREKKERFSLILESASTNQTSMYLCASSWTGFSYEQYFGPGTRLTVT.

This chain connects TRBV5-1 to TRBJ2-1, with TRBD2 matching over 7 bases. Germline V gene data show CDR1 as SGHRS and CDR2 as YFSETQ. V gave up 2 bases and J gave up 3 bases; unmatched junction bases: 5. The CDR3 contains 15 residues. The CDR3 region has the DNA TGCGCCAGCAGCTTAGCGGGGACCGACTACAATGAGCAGTTCTTC. This encodes CASSLAGTDYNEQFF.

This clone appeared a single time. V usage is TRBV6-6 and J usage is TRBJ2-7; weak D call: TRBD1 (6 bases). CDR3 length equals 15 residues. Germline V CDR1 and CDR2: MNHNY, SVGAGI (reference sequence). Between the trimmed V and J ends, which lost 8 bases and 3 bases, there was a span of 20 bases. This CDR3 is CASDPRDMTNYEQYF. The CDR3 DNA sequence: TGTGCCAGCGACCCCCGGGACATGACTAACTACGAGCAGTACTTC.

The V and J genes are TRBV5-1 and TRBJ2-5; 8 nucleotides align to TRBD2. Germline CDR1 and CDR2: SGHRS and YFSETQ. The V segment lost 0 bases and the J segment 2 bases; nucleotides outside the gene matches: 6. The CDR3 extends over 16 amino acids. Written as DNA, the CDR3 is TGCGCCAGCAGCTTGGGCCTAACTAGCGGACAAGAGACCCAGTACTTC. This gives the protein CASSLGLTSGQETQYF.

This sequence joins TRBV30 and TRBJ2-7; D remains unclear. Germline values: CDR1 GTSNPN, CDR2 SVGIG (reference sequence). This CDR3 is built from 13 residues. V lost 0 bases, J lost 4 bases, and 10 bases lay in between. CDR3 in amino acids: CAWSVMTPYEQYF. Here the CDR3 DNA reads TGTGCCTGGAGTGTAATGACACCTTACGAGCAGTACTTC.

The chain carries TRBV4-2 and TRBJ2-7; 7 nucleotides align to TRBD2. The CDR3 is 18 residues long. J gave up 0 bases and V 0 bases, and 11 bases lay outside the gene matches. Germline V gene data show CDR1 as LGHNA and CDR2 as YNFKEQ. This chain's CDR3 is CASSQDTGGGPFSYEQYF. The CDR3 DNA sequence: TGTGCCAGCAGCCAAGATACGGGGGGAGGGCCGTTCTCCTACGAGCAGTACTTC.

The chain carries TRBV7-3 and TRBJ2-2, with 9 bases aligning to TRBD1. With V trimmed by 5 bases and J by 2 bases, 9 bases remained unmatched. The CDR3 runs to 17 residues. Germline loops: CDR1 SGHTA, CDR2 FQGTGA. CDR3 sequence reads: CASSTPTGQGNTGELFF. The CDR3 coding sequence is TGTGCCAGCAGCACCCCCACGGGACAGGGAAACACCGGGGAGCTGTTTTTT.

The chain has TRBV7-3 and TRBJ2-1; D uncertain. The CDR3 runs 14 residues. V was trimmed by 2 bases and J by 0 bases, leaving 5 bases between them. Germline V lookup: CDR1 SGHTA, CDR2 FQGTGA. CDR3 coding DNA: TGTGCCAGCAGCTTATCTAGCTCCTACAATGAGCAGTTCTTC. Amino acid sequence: CASSLSSSYNEQFF.

The chain is built from TRBV4-1 and TRBJ1-3; D gene unclear. Germline-derived CDR1 and CDR2 are MGHRA and YSYEKL. V was trimmed by 0 bases and J by 3 bases, leaving 9 bases between them. CDR3 length: 15 residues. DNA for the CDR3: TGCGCCAGCAGCCAAGATCTTAGAAGTGGAAACACCATATATTTT. Its protein is CASSQDLRSGNTIYF.

The V and J genes are TRBV20-1 and TRBJ2-1, with a tentative D call TRBD2 (6 bases). The CDR3 is 10 residues long. CDR1 and CDR2 (germline): DFQATT, SNEGSKA (reference sequence). Trimming left V 6 bases short and J 10 bases short, with 10 bases between. CDR3 DNA: TGCAGTGCCGTTCGGGGGGAGCAGTTCTTC. Translated: CSAVRGEQFF.

This sequence joins TRBV6-1 and TRBJ2-7, with 8 bases that match TRBD2. CDR3 size: 16 residues. V lost 0 bases, J lost 2 bases, and 6 bases stayed unmatched. Germline-derived CDR1 and CDR2 are MNHNS and SASEGT. CDR3 in amino acids: CASSEALTGGPYEQYF. The CDR3 DNA is TGTGCCAGCAGTGAAGCATTGACGGGAGGGCCCTACGAGCAGTACTTC.

J is TRBJ1-1 and V is TRBV5-4, with no clear D. The CDR3 covers 14 residues. Trimming pared 3 bases from V and 4 bases from J, leaving 13 bases between. Germline V gene sequence: CDR1 SGHNT, CDR2 YYREEE (reference sequence). In DNA form, the CDR3 reads TGTGCCAGCAGCTCGGAGACGGGAGCCACTGAAGCTTTCTTT. Its translation is CASSSETGATEAFF.

The rearrangement joins TRBV14 to TRBJ1-1; TRBD1 is a possible D gene (5 bases). Germline loops: CDR1 SGHDN, CDR2 FVKESK. V was pared by 1 base and J by 6 bases, with 15 bases between. CDR3 length: 15 residues. Here the CDR3 reads CASSQGPGQVAEAFF. The CDR3 region has the DNA TGTGCCAGCAGCCAAGGCCCAGGGCAGGTGGCTGAAGCTTTCTTT.

With respect to this clone: The sample contains more than one DNA sequence encoding this CDR3. V is TRBV6-5 and J is TRBJ1-1, with TRBD1 as a possible D gene (5 bases). Trimming cost V 4 bases and J 1 base, with 7 bases left between them. Germline CDR1 MNHEY, CDR2 SVGAGI. The CDR3 covers 13 residues. CDR3 in DNA: TGTGCCAGCAGTTGGGGGGGGAACACTGAAGCTTTCTTT. Its protein product is CASSWGGNTEAFF.

This chain links TRBV28 with TRBJ2-7; 7 positions agree with TRBD1. V shed 6 bases, J shed 0 bases, and the junction held 5 bases outside the gene matches. CDR1 is MDHEN and CDR2 is SYDVKM in the germline V gene. The CDR3 loop spans 14 amino acids. The DNA of the CDR3 is TGTGCCAGCAGAGGGGGACAGCTCTCCTACGAGCAGTACTTC. Residues: CASRGGQLSYEQYF.

V gene TRBV6-5 combines with J gene TRBJ1-1; possible D gene TRBD1, 5 bases. Germline V gene lookup returns CDR1 MNHEY and CDR2 SVGAGI. CDR3 length equals 14 residues. Trimming shortened V by 6 bases and J by 1 base, and 12 bases separated the two germline ends. This CDR3 is CASRLGTGNTEAFF. DNA of the CDR3: TGTGCCAGCAGATTAGGAACAGGGAACACTGAAGCTTTCTTT.

Details on this clone: At one of its ends the junction is not consistent with the germline gene, which may arise from a read error. V and J are TRBV7-7 and TRBJ2-7; 9 bases line up with TRBD1. CDR3 length: 14 amino acids. Germline V lookup: CDR1 SSHAT, CDR2 FNYEAQ (reference sequence). This CDR3 reads CASSLRTGAYEQYF. CDR3 nucleotides: TGTGCTAGCAGCTTAAGGACAGGGGCATACGAGCAGTACTTC.

The gene calls are TRBV5-6 and TRBJ1-4; D remains ambiguous. Trimming pared 2 bases from V and 8 bases from J, leaving 4 bases between. The V gene's germline CDR1 is SGHDT and CDR2 YYEEEE. This CDR3 is 11 amino acids long. In DNA, the CDR3 is TGTGCCAGCAGCTTCCGGGAAAAACTGTTTTTT. This gives the protein CASSFREKLFF.

The chain recombines TRBV7-2 with TRBJ1-5; D remains ambiguous. V was pared by 4 bases and J by 3 bases, with 7 bases between. The germline gives CDR1 SGHTA, CDR2 FQGNSA. The CDR3 runs 13 residues. CDR3 bases: TGTGCCAGCAGCTCAGGCCCCAATCAGCCCCAGCATTTT. The encoded protein is CASSSGPNQPQHF.

V and J are TRBV6-1 and TRBJ2-1, with a tentative D call TRBD1 (6 bases). V was cut by 8 bases and J by 10 bases, with 12 bases left in between. This CDR3 has 11 residues. Per germline, CDR1 MNHNS and CDR2 SASEGT. The CDR3 DNA reads as TGTGCCAGCTGGGGGCTCCGGGAGCAGTTCTTC. This translates into CASWGLREQFF.

The V and J genes are TRBV5-1 and TRBJ2-5; 14 nucleotides agree with TRBD2. This CDR3 is built from 14 residues. CDR1 and CDR2 from the germline V gene are SGHRS and YFSETQ. Trimming cost V 4 bases and J 5 bases; bases outside gene matches: 1. CDR3 in DNA: TGCGCCAGCAGCCGGACTAGCGGGAGGGAGACCCAGTACTTC. It encodes CASSRTSGRETQYF.

J is TRBJ2-3 and V is TRBV29-1; TRBD1 aligns across 7 bases. CDR3 length: 14 residues. Germline V gene lookup returns CDR1 SQVTM and CDR2 ANQGSEA. V lost 8 bases, J lost 5 bases, and 13 bases stayed unmatched. CDR3 nucleotides: TGCAGCTTGGGACAGCGCATCACGGGAGATACGCAGTATTTT. This encodes CSLGQRITGDTQYF.

The chain links TRBV2 to TRBJ2-3; maybe TRBD2 (5 bases). The CDR3 covers 12 residues. Germline V gene lookup returns CDR1 SNHLY and CDR2 FYNNEI. Trimming shortened V by 7 bases and J by 8 bases, and 13 bases separated the two germline ends. DNA of the CDR3: TGTGCCAGCATGGCGGGTCGCCGTACGCAGTATTTT. Translated, it gives CASMAGRRTQYF.

This sequence joins TRBV5-7 and TRBJ2-1; TRBD2 aligns across 7 bases. TRBV5-7 is reported as an ORF; its role is uncertain. With V trimmed by 0 bases and J by 6 bases, 3 bases remained unmatched. The CDR3 consists of 14 residues. The chain's CDR3 is CASSLGPGGNEQFF. The CDR3 nucleotides are TGTGCCAGCAGCTTGGGACCGGGGGGCAATGAGCAGTTCTTC.